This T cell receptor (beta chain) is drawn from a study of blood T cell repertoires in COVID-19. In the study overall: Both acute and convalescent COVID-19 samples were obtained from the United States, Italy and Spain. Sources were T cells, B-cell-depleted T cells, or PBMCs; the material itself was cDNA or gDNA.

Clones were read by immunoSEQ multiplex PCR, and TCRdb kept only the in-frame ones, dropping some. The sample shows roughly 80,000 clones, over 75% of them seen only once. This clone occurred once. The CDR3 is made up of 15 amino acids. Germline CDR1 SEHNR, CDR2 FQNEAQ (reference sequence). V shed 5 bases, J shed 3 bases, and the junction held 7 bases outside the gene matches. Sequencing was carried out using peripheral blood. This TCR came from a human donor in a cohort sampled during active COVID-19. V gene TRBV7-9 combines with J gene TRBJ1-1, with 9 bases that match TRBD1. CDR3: CASSKGGQGYTEAFF. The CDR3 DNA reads TGTGCCAGCAGCAAAGGGGGACAGGGTTACACTGAAGCTTTCTTT.